This T cell receptor beta chain was sequenced during a study of T cell responses to AZD1222 COVID-19 vaccine. Repertoires were generated with immunoSEQ multiplex PCR, while TCRdb's copy carries only in-frame clones and drops some. Counted here are 90,000 to 120,000 clones, around nine tenths occurring once; the ten biggest clones make up roughly a fifth. Germline CDR1 reads SGHTA; CDR2 reads FQGTGA. The CDR3 has 15 amino acids. V lost 5 bases and J lost 3; bases outside the gene matches: 7. Concerning this clone: What it recognizes is unknown.

Findings and limits, study-wide: In a largely white British group with more females than males, clonal diversity was possibly underestimated.

The specimen was peripheral blood, collected on day 0 of AZD1222 vaccination. This chain joins TRBV7-3 and TRBJ2-3, with 8 bases identical to TRBD2. This clonotype was sampled from an adult in good health. The CDR3 DNA sequence: TGTGCCAGCAGCCGAACGGGGGGGCCGACAGATACGCAGTATTTT. It yields the protein CASSRTGGPTDTQYF.